The clone carrying this TCR beta chain is a singleton in its sample. This sample was taken from a study of T cell responses to AZD1222 COVID-19 vaccine. Recipients boosted at about 4 weeks or about 12 weeks are pooled. Looked up from germline, CDR1 is SGDLS and CDR2 is YYNGEE. V lost 4 bases, J lost 2 bases, and 16 bases lay in between. CDR3 length: 17 residues. The assay was immunoSEQ multiplex PCR, and TCRdb's table has in-frame clones only and misses some. The sample holds roughly 100,000 clones, 70% to 90% seen once. Specimen: peripheral blood, collected 28 days after the second AZD1222 dose. This sequence originates from an adult who received the AZD1222 COVID-19 vaccine. V usage is TRBV9 and J usage is TRBJ2-6; D not certain. CDR3 nucleotide sequence: TGTGCCAGCAGCCCGTTCAGACTGGGCCCTGGGGCCAACGTCCTGACTTTC. Protein product: CASSPFRLGPGANVLTF. The variable domain in full, with the rest retrieved from reference TRBV9 and TRBJ2-6, is DSGVTQTPKHLITATGQRVTLRCSPRSGDLSVYWYQQSLDQGLQFLIQYYNGEERAKGNILERFSAQQFPDLHSELNLSSLELGDSALYFCASSPFRLGPGANVLTFGAGSRLTVL.